This TCR beta chain is from a study of CD8 T cells in ankylosing spondylitis. Study outcomes and limitations: Seven to nine highly homologous variants made up a TCR beta motif, and this motif appeared characteristic of ankylosing spondylitis blood.

About this clonotype: Its cognate antigen is unknown.

TCRdb reanalysed the 5' RACE reads using MiXCR and keeps one entry per CDR3 protein. The table lists about 440,000 distinct CDR3 sequences, roughly 18% of them singletons. V gave up 4 bases and J gave up 5 bases; unmatched junction bases: 5. Germline CDR1 and CDR2: WNHNN and SYGVQD (reference sequence). The CDR3 has 14 amino acids. The material sequenced was blood, either unsorted or a sorted T cell fraction (not recorded which). The chain carries TRBV10-1 and TRBJ2-1; TRBD1 matches at 7 bases. This TCR was recovered from a male donor with ankylosing spondylitis. The CDR3: CASSAGTEDNEQFF. DNA of the CDR3: TGCGCCAGCAGTGCCGGGACAGAAGACAATGAGCAGTTCTTC.